The 10 T cell receptor beta chains presented below share a single source sample, sequenced in a study of blood T cell repertoires in COVID-19. Sequenced by immunoSEQ multiplex PCR; TCRdb stores in-frame clones only, minus some. Of approximately 110,000 clones in the sample, 85% to 90% were seen once. The sequenced material came from peripheral blood. These receptors originate from a woman aged 45-59 years with acute or convalescent COVID-19.

The chain links TRBV6-5 to TRBJ2-6, with TRBD1 matching 8 bases. The V segment lost 6 bases and the J segment 10 bases; nucleotides outside the gene matches: 8. The germline CDR1 and CDR2 sequences are MNHEY and SVGAGI. There are 14 residues in the CDR3. The CDR3 nucleotides are TGTGCCAGCAGATCCGGGACAGGCAGGAACGTCCTGACTTTC. It specifies CASRSGTGRNVLTF.

In this sample, this clone turned up once. The V call is TRBV3-1 (or the pseudogene TRBV3-2), the J call TRBJ1-4, with D possibly being TRBD1 (6 bases). V was shortened by 3 bases and J by 14 bases, with 10 bases between the two germline ends. This CDR3 has 11 amino acids. The germline V gene has CDR1 LGHDT and CDR2 YNNKEL (reference sequence). The CDR3 DNA reads as TGTGCCAGCAGCCACCAACAGGGTCTGTTTTTT. It codes for CASSHQQGLFF.

The rearrangement uses TRBV28 and TRBJ1-5, with TRBD1 as a possible D gene (6 bases). Trimming left V 5 bases short and J 1 base short, with 15 bases between. The CDR3 is made up of 16 amino acids. Germline CDR1 and CDR2: MDHEN and SYDVKM. The CDR3 DNA reads TGTGCCAGCAGTGCTTCAGGGGCCGCAAGCAATCAGCCCCAGCATTTT. This encodes CASSASGAASNQPQHF.

The chain employs TRBV24-1 and TRBJ1-2, with TRBD1 identical over 8 bases. Germline CDR1 reads KGHDR; CDR2 reads SFDVKD. V shed 8 bases and J 7 bases; nucleotides not matched to a gene: 11. CDR3 length: 14 amino acids. The DNA for the CDR3 is TGTGCCACCAACCCTGGACAGGGAATTGGTGGCTACACCTTC. Translating gives CATNPGQGIGGYTF.

The chain carries TRBV7-9 and TRBJ2-3, with 9 bases aligning to TRBD2. Germline values: CDR1 SEHNR, CDR2 FQNEAQ (reference sequence). This CDR3 is built from 16 residues. V lost 5 bases and J lost 4; bases outside the gene matches: 10. CDR3 in amino acids: CASSQVAGAAADTQYF. The CDR3 DNA sequence: TGTGCCAGCAGCCAAGTAGCGGGAGCCGCGGCAGATACGCAGTATTTT.

CDR3 loop: CASGPYRGNTEAFF. Written as DNA, the CDR3 is TGTGCCAGTGGACCTTATAGGGGGAACACTGAAGCTTTCTTT. The V gene is TRBV19, the J gene TRBJ1-1; a possible D gene is TRBD1 (5 bases). V lost 8 bases, J lost 1 base, and 14 bases lay in between. The V gene's germline CDR1 is LNHDA and CDR2 SQIVND (reference sequence). CDR3 length equals 14 residues.

The chain uses TRBV6-5 and TRBJ1-2, with a weak D call TRBD1 (5 bases). The V end was cut by 4 bases, the J end by 5 bases, with 8 bases between. Germline lookup yields CDR1 MNHEY and CDR2 SVGAGI. The CDR3 is 12 residues long. CDR3 sequence: CASSSDSYGYTF. The CDR3 bases are TGTGCCAGCAGTTCCGACAGTTATGGCTACACCTTC.

This sequence joins TRBV18 and TRBJ1-2, with TRBD1 as a possible D gene (5 bases). The germline V gene encodes CDR1 KGHSH and CDR2 LQKENI. The CDR3 runs to 13 residues. The V end lost 6 bases, the J end lost 8 bases, and 16 bases lay between the germline ends. The CDR3, as DNA: TGTGCCAGCTCTCCGGGACTTACCGGGGGCTACACCTTC. This translates into CASSPGLTGGYTF.

The chain employs TRBV18 and TRBJ1-3; D is ambiguous. Germline loops: CDR1 KGHSH, CDR2 LQKENI. The V and J ends lost 3 bases and 4 bases respectively, with 13 bases between them. This CDR3 contains 15 residues. The CDR3 DNA reads TGTGCCAGCTCACCTCCCGGGAATTCCGGAAACACCATATATTTT. Its translation is CASSPPGNSGNTIYF.

The rearrangement links TRBV4-1 to TRBJ2-3, with D tentatively TRBD1 (6 bases). Trimming cost V 1 base and J 3 bases, with 20 bases left between them. Germline CDR1 reads MGHRA; CDR2 reads YSYEKL. The CDR3 is 18 amino acids. The CDR3: CASSQVPASWGLTDTQYF. The CDR3 coding sequence is TGCGCCAGCAGCCAAGTTCCCGCATCATGGGGGCTAACAGATACGCAGTATTTT.